The 23 T cell receptor beta chains below were found in one sample sequenced in a study of cytomegalovirus exposure and HLA in healthy donors. The PCR ran on 60 Vbeta and 13 Jbeta primers. The table came from immunoSEQ multiplex PCR; TCRdb's copy has only in-frame clones and leaves some out. Here the sample spans about 150,000 clones, approximately 9% being singletons. The source material was PBMCs. The receptors derive from a male donor in good health and CMV-seronegative.

This clone came up a few times. The rearrangement uses TRBV5-4 and TRBJ1-4, with a tentative D call TRBD1 (5 bases). CDR1 is SGHNT, CDR2 YYREEE, per germline (reference sequence). The CDR3 has 11 amino acids. Trimming shortened V by 10 bases and J by 5 bases, and 9 bases separated the two germline ends. The CDR3 sequence is CAWEGNEKLFF. The CDR3 DNA reads TGTGCCTGGGAGGGGAATGAAAAACTGTTTTTT.

This chain uses TRBV7-2 with TRBJ2-7; D not resolved. The V end was cut by 4 bases, the J end by 4 bases, with 17 bases between. Germline-derived CDR1 and CDR2 are SGHTA and FQGNSA. The CDR3 sequence is 15 residues long. CDR3 amino acids: CASSSSYGPLYEQYF. The CDR3 region has the DNA TGTGCCAGCAGCTCCTCATATGGGCCGCTTTACGAGCAGTACTTC.

The chain joins TRBV27 to TRBJ1-1; 8 positions agree with TRBD1. Per the germline V gene, CDR1 is MNHEY and CDR2 is SMNVEV (reference sequence). This CDR3 is 15 amino acids long. With 5 bases clipped from V and 2 bases from J, the junction kept 7 bases outside the gene matches. Written as DNA, the CDR3 is TGTGCCAGCAGTGTCCAGGGGGCCATAAACACTGAAGCTTTCTTT. Encoded protein: CASSVQGAINTEAFF.

This clone was detected a few times. The V call is TRBV2, the J call TRBJ2-3; D uncertain. V lost 3 bases to trimming and J lost 5 bases, with 15 bases between them. Germline lookup yields CDR1 SNHLY and CDR2 FYNNEI. This CDR3 is built from 15 residues. This chain's CDR3 is CASSDQAVSGDTQYF. Here the CDR3 DNA reads TGTGCCAGCAGTGACCAGGCCGTGAGTGGAGATACGCAGTATTTT.

This clone appeared a few times. The rearrangement joins TRBV9 to TRBJ1-1; D gene ambiguous. Trimming cost V 3 bases and J 5 bases, with 14 bases left between them. Germline CDR1 SGDLS, CDR2 YYNGEE. This CDR3 is built from 14 residues. The CDR3 region is CASSAGEGRTEAFF. Here the CDR3 DNA reads TGTGCCAGCAGCGCCGGGGAAGGGCGGACTGAAGCTTTCTTT.

This clone has just a few counts. The rearrangement uses TRBV29-1 and TRBJ2-7, with D perhaps TRBD1 (6 bases). The CDR3 has 13 residues. V was clipped by 7 bases and J by 5 bases, with 18 bases between them. Germline V gene sequence: CDR1 SQVTM, CDR2 ANQGSEA. The CDR3 is CSAPGEGVHEQYF. In DNA, the CDR3 is TGCAGCGCCCCCGGAGAGGGGGTCCACGAGCAGTACTTC.

The rearrangement uses TRBV27 and TRBJ1-5; D is possibly TRBD1 (5 bases). Germline CDR1 MNHEY, CDR2 SMNVEV (reference sequence). This CDR3 spans 14 amino acids. Trimming stripped 4 bases from V and 7 bases from J, with 14 bases between. CDR3 in amino acids: CASSSGGRPQPQHF. The DNA for the CDR3 is TGTGCCAGCAGTTCCGGGGGTCGGCCCCAGCCCCAGCATTTT.

The chain combines TRBV10-3 with TRBJ1-4; a possible D gene is TRBD1 (5 bases). The germline V gene has CDR1 ENHRY and CDR2 SYGVKD. This CDR3 is built from 14 residues. V dropped 6 bases and J dropped 0 bases, with 8 bases sitting between them. The CDR3 DNA is TGTGCCATCAGGACAGCTGCAACTAATGAAAAACTGTTTTTT. It yields the protein CAIRTAATNEKLFF.

The chain combines TRBV19 with TRBJ2-5; 14 bases map to TRBD2. This CDR3 spans 17 amino acids. Germline CDR1 and CDR2: LNHDA and SQIVND (reference sequence). Trimming took 5 bases from V and 5 from J; bases not matched to a gene: 10. The CDR3: CASSRRGLAGDGETQYF. The CDR3 region has the DNA TGTGCCAGTAGTCGGCGGGGACTAGCGGGGGATGGGGAGACCCAGTACTTC.

This clone has more than one count but fewer than ten. V is TRBV28 and J is TRBJ2-7; 8 nucleotides line up with TRBD1. Trimming at V came to 6 bases and at J to 12 bases, leaving 7 bases not matched to a gene. This CDR3 comprises 11 residues. Germline CDR1 is MDHEN and CDR2 is SYDVKM. CDR3 in DNA: TGTGCCAGCAGACAGGACAGGGTGTTGTACTTC. Amino acids: CASRQDRVLYF. Together with reference TRBV28 and TRBJ2-7, the CDR3 gives the full variable domain: DVKVTQSSRYLVKRTGEKVFLECVQDMDHENMFWYRQDPGLGLRLIYFSYDVKMKEKGDIPEGYSVSREKKERFSLILESASTNQTSMYLCASRQDRVLYFGPGTRLTVT.

This clone has only a few counts. This chain connects TRBV19 to TRBJ2-1; no firm D call. CDR3 length: 13 amino acids. Germline V gene sequence: CDR1 LNHDA, CDR2 SQIVND (reference sequence). V was clipped by 1 base and J by 10 bases, with 11 bases between them. The CDR3 protein is CASSIGLAIEQFF. DNA of the CDR3: TGTGCCAGTAGTATAGGACTGGCCATCGAGCAGTTCTTC.

The chain couples TRBV29-1 to TRBJ2-2; TRBD1 matches at 9 bases. J was trimmed by 5 bases and V by 5 bases; bases with no gene match: 9. CDR3 length: 15 amino acids. Per the germline V gene, CDR1 is SQVTM and CDR2 is ANQGSEA. The CDR3 region has the DNA TGCAGCGTTCTTCTGGGGACAGGGAGGACCGGGGAGCTGTTTTTT. As protein: CSVLLGTGRTGELFF.

The chain is built from TRBV18 and TRBJ1-5; D not resolved. From germline, CDR1 is KGHSH and CDR2 LQKENI. This CDR3 contains 16 residues. V gave up 3 bases and J gave up 6 bases, with 18 bases separating them. In DNA form, the CDR3 reads TGTGCCAGCTCACCCAATGACGCACAGAACGGTCAGCCCCAGCATTTT. This codes for CASSPNDAQNGQPQHF.

This sequence joins TRBV5-1 and TRBJ1-2; D possibly corresponds to TRBD1 (5 bases). Trimming stripped 0 bases from V and 4 bases from J, with 13 bases between. The CDR3 runs to 15 residues. CDR1 and CDR2 (germline): SGHRS, YFSETQ. CDR3 sequence reads: CASSLVSGGTYGYTF. As DNA, the CDR3 is TGCGCCAGCAGCTTGGTTTCAGGCGGGACCTATGGCTACACCTTC. Complete variable domain (other parts from reference TRBV5-1 and TRBJ1-2): KAGVTQTPRYLIKTRGQQVTLSCSPISGHRSVSWYQQTPGQGLQFLFEYFSETQRNKGNFPGRFSGRQFSNSRSEMNVSTLELGDSALYLCASSLVSGGTYGYTFGSGTRLTVV.

In this sample, this clone turned up a few times. This chain connects TRBV7-2 to TRBJ2-5; 9 nucleotides align to TRBD1. Germline trimming cut 1 base from V and 5 bases from J; bases unmatched to any gene: 2. Per the germline V gene, CDR1 is SGHTA and CDR2 is FQGNSA. This CDR3 contains 14 residues. CDR3 sequence (DNA): TGTGCCAGCAGCTTAGACAGGGGGCCTGAGACCCAGTACTTC. As protein: CASSLDRGPETQYF.

J is TRBJ2-7 and V is TRBV13; 10 bases map to TRBD2. There are 14 residues in the CDR3. Germline loops: CDR1 PRHDT, CDR2 FYEKMQ (reference sequence). The J segment lost 1 base and the V segment lost 5 bases, leaving 2 bases of the junction unmatched. CDR3 sequence reads: CASSRTSGSYEQYF. Written as DNA, the CDR3 is TGTGCCAGCAGCCGGACTAGCGGATCCTACGAGCAGTACTTC.

The chain joins TRBV11-3 to TRBJ2-2; 7 bases are shared with TRBD2. The length of the CDR3 is 15 residues. Losses at the gene ends were 3 bases for V and 6 bases for J; bases not matched to a gene: 7. Germline assignment: CDR1 SGHNT and CDR2 YENEEA. In nucleotides, the CDR3 is TGTGCCAGCAGCTTTTTGGGAGGGTATGCCGGGGAGCTGTTTTTT. Its protein product is CASSFLGGYAGELFF.

The chain links TRBV4-3 to TRBJ2-2; 10 bases map to TRBD1. Looked up from germline, CDR1 is LGHNA and CDR2 is YSLEER. CDR3 length equals 17 residues. The ends lost 2 bases at V and 1 base at J; junction bases unmatched: 4. The CDR3 loop is CASSQSWDRGNTGELFF. The CDR3, as DNA: TGCGCCAGCAGCCAAAGCTGGGACAGGGGGAACACCGGGGAGCTGTTTTTT.

This clone has more than one count but fewer than ten. The V gene is TRBV7-6, the J gene TRBJ2-3; 8 positions match TRBD1. Trimming removed 2 bases from V and 4 bases from J; junction bases left unmatched: 2. The CDR3 consists of 14 residues. CDR1 and CDR2 (germline): SGHVS, FNYEAQ. CDR3 amino acids: CASSLSRGPDTQYF. DNA of the CDR3: TGTGCCAGCAGCTTAAGCAGGGGGCCAGATACGCAGTATTTT.

Only a few counts were recorded for this clone. V and J are TRBV27 and TRBJ2-7; D remains unclear. The CDR3 runs 13 residues. CDR1 and CDR2 from the germline V gene are MNHEY and SMNVEV (reference sequence). Trimming left V 1 base short and J 3 bases short, with 7 bases between. CDR3 sequence: CASSLFHSYEQYF. The CDR3 DNA follows: TGTGCCAGCAGTTTATTCCACAGCTACGAGCAGTACTTC.

In this sample, this clone turned up a few times. The chain has TRBV7-2 and TRBJ2-1, with D uncertain. Looked up from germline, CDR1 is SGHTA and CDR2 is FQGNSA. This CDR3 is 14 amino acids long. Trimming cost V 0 bases and J 5 bases, with 8 bases left between them. The DNA for the CDR3 is TGTGCCAGCAGCTTAGCGGCCATAAACAATGAGCAGTTCTTC. This sequence encodes CASSLAAINNEQFF.

A remark on this clone: This same CDR3 is encoded by further DNA sequences in the sample. The chain recombines TRBV28 with TRBJ2-3; possible D gene TRBD2, 6 bases. Trimming stripped 4 bases from V and 5 bases from J, with 7 bases between. The CDR3 is made up of 12 amino acids. Germline V gene sequence: CDR1 MDHEN, CDR2 SYDVKM. CDR3 in DNA: TGTGCCAGCAGTTCTAGCGTAGATACGCAGTATTTT. Its protein is CASSSSVDTQYF.

This clone was counted a few times. The chain is built from TRBV28 and TRBJ2-7; D remains unclear. The CDR3 runs 15 residues. The V gene lost 6 bases and the J gene lost 0 bases, with 15 bases spanning the gap. CDR1 MDHEN and CDR2 SYDVKM come from the germline V gene. In nucleotides, the CDR3 is TGTGCCAGCAGCCCACGAGGATTTTCCTCCTACGAGCAGTACTTC. Protein: CASSPRGFSSYEQYF.